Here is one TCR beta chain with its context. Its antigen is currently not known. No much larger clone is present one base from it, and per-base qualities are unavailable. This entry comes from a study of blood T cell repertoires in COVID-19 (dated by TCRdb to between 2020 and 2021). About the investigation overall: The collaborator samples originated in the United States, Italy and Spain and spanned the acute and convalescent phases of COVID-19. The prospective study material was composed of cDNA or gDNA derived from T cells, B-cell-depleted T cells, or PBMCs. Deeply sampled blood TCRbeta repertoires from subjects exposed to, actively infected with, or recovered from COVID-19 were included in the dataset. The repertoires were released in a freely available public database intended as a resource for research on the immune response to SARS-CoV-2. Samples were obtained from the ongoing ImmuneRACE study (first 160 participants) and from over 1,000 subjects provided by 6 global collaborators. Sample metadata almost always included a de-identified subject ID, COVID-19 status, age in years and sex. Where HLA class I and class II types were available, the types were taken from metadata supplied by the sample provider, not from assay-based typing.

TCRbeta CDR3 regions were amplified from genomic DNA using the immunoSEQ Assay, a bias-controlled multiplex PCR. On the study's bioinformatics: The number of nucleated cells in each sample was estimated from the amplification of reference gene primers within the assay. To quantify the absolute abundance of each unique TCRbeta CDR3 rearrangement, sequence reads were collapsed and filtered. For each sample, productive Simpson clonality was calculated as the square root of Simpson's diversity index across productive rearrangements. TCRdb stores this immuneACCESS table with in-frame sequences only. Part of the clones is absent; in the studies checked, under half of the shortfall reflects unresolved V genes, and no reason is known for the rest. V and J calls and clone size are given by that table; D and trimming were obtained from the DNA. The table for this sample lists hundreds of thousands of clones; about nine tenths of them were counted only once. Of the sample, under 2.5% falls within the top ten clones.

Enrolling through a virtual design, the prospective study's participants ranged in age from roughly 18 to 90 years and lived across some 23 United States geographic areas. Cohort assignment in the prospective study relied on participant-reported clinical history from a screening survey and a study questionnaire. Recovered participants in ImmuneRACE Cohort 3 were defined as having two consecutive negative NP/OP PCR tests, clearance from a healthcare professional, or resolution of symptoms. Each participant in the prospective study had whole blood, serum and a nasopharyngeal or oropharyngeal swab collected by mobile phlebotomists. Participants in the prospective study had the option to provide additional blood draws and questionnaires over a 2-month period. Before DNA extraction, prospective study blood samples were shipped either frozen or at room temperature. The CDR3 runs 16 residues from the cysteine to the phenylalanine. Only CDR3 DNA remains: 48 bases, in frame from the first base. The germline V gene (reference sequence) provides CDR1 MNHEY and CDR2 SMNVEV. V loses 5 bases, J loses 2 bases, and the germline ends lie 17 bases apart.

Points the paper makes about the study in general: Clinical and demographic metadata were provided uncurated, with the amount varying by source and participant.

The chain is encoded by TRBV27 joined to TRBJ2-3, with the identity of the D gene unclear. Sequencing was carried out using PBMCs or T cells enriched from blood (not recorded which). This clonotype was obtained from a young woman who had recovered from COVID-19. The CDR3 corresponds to CASSPGSLSPTDTQYF. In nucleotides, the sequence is TGTGCCAGCAGTCCAGGAAGCTTGTCGCCCACAGATACGCAGTATTTT.